This note documents a single T cell receptor (beta chain) sequence. Its specificity is not known. The sample comes from a study of T cells in Graves' hyperthyroidism and ophthalmopathy. Investigators excluded patients with uncontrolled infection, other autoimmune disease, pregnancy or lactation. Orbital computed tomography and thyroid ultrasound, together with serum TRAb and thyroxine and clinical symptoms, were used for diagnoses. RNA transcripts served as the template for amplifying TCR beta CDR3 regions. When the TCR CDR3 underwent first-round RT-PCR, the HTBI primer set was used. One entry per CDR3 protein, called by TCRdb with MiXCR from the multiplex PCR reads. The sample records around 620,000 distinct CDR3 sequences, 35% to 55% being singletons. The junction had 4 bases not matched to a gene; V was cut back by 1 base and J by 6 bases. Germline assignment: CDR1 DFQATT and CDR2 SNEGSKA (reference sequence). There are 13 residues in the CDR3.

Study outcomes and limitations: Most clonotypes that expanded in the thyroid above 0.001 also showed up in blood. The model's output predicted ophthalmopathy at a median of roughly 6.9 months prior to onset.

This TCR was recovered from an adult woman with Graves' disease, either hyperthyroidism or ophthalmopathy (not recorded which). The rearrangement uses TRBV20-1 and TRBJ2-7, with 9 bases matching TRBD2. Source material: peripheral blood or thyroid tissue (not recorded which). The DNA of the CDR3 is TGCAGTGCTAGAGTTGCGGGAGGGCTCGAGCAGTACTTC. Translation: CSARVAGGLEQYF.